Following are 27 T cell receptor beta chains from one sample sequenced in a study of T cell repertoires in cytomegalovirus infection. TCRdb passed the reads through MiXCR, listing each CDR3 protein once. The sample comprises roughly 760,000 distinct CDR3 sequences, less than 40% of which are singletons, and around 2.8% rests with the top ten. Material: PBMCs. The receptors stem from a human donor in good health (CMV status not recorded). Some clones in this sample may be carry-over from other donors' samples.

This clonotype has ten or more counts. The chain uses TRBV7-9 and TRBJ2-2, with a tentative D call TRBD2 (6 bases). The CDR3 runs to 15 residues. V was shortened by 3 bases and J by 0 bases, with 8 bases between the two germline ends. In germline, CDR1 is SEHNR, CDR2 FQNEAQ (reference sequence). CDR3 sequence (DNA): TGTGCCAGCAGCTTGATAGCGGCGAACACCGGGGAGCTGTTTTTT. Protein product: CASSLIAANTGELFF.

The gene calls are TRBV3-1 and TRBJ2-7; 7 nucleotides line up with TRBD2. There are 15 residues in the CDR3. The V and J ends lost 0 bases and 2 bases, in that order; junction bases with no gene match: 4. Germline CDR1 and CDR2: LGHDT and YNNKEL (reference sequence). CDR3 loop: CASSQDLSGAYEQYF. The CDR3 nucleotides read TGTGCCAGCAGCCAAGATCTCAGCGGGGCCTACGAGCAGTACTTC.

This clonotype was observed a single time. The V call is TRBV6-5, the J call TRBJ1-5; D remains ambiguous. The V end was cut by 5 bases, the J end by 2 bases, with 13 bases between. Germline CDR1 MNHEY, CDR2 SVGAGI. This CDR3 has 15 residues. In nucleotides, the CDR3 is TGTGCCAGCAGTCCACAGTGGGTCCGCAATCAGCCCCAGCATTTT. Its protein product is CASSPQWVRNQPQHF.

This clonotype has only one observation. J is TRBJ2-5 and V is TRBV28; D is uncertain. Germline CDR1 and CDR2: MDHEN and SYDVKM. CDR3 length: 14 amino acids. Trimming cost V 1 base and J 1 base, with 7 bases left between them. CDR3 amino acids: CASSLLVVQETQYF. As DNA, the CDR3 is TGTGCCAGCAGTTTATTGGTGGTCCAAGAGACCCAGTACTTC.

This chain connects TRBV11-1 to TRBJ2-1; no clear D gene. V dropped 1 base and J dropped 0 bases, with 13 bases sitting between them. Germline V lookup: CDR1 SGHAT, CDR2 FQDESV (reference sequence). The CDR3 sequence is 17 residues long. The CDR3 loop is CASSLERAVYSYNEQFF. CDR3 nucleotides: TGTGCCAGCAGCTTAGAACGGGCGGTTTACTCCTACAATGAGCAGTTCTTC. Drawing the rest from reference TRBV11-1 and TRBJ2-1, the complete variable domain is EAEVAQSPRYKITEKSQAVAFWCDPISGHATLYWYRQILGQGPELLVQFQDESVVDDSQLPKDRFSAERLKGVDSTLKIQPAELGDSAMYLCASSLERAVYSYNEQFFGPGTRLTVL.

The chain recombines TRBV11-2 with TRBJ1-2, with 7 bases fitting TRBD1. Germline V gene data show CDR1 as SGHAT and CDR2 as FQNNGV. The CDR3 extends over 17 amino acids. The trim removed 5 bases at V and 4 bases at J, leaving 16 bases unmatched. The CDR3 loop reads CASSKGQVPRTPYGYTF. CDR3 nucleotide sequence: TGTGCCAGCAGCAAAGGACAGGTCCCACGCACTCCCTATGGCTACACCTTC.

This clonotype was seen ten or more times. DNA of the CDR3: TGTGCCAGCAGCACCACCGGGACACCCGAGACCCAGTACTTC. This translates into CASSTTGTPETQYF. The chain employs TRBV7-2 and TRBJ2-5; weak D call: TRBD1 (6 bases). CDR3 length: 14 amino acids. Germline CDR1 and CDR2: SGHTA and FQGNSA. Trimming stripped 5 bases from V and 5 bases from J, with 15 bases between. Together with reference TRBV7-2 and TRBJ2-5, the CDR3 gives the full variable domain: GAGVSQSPSNKVTEKGKDVELRCDPISGHTALYWYRQSLGQGLEFLIYFQGNSAPDKSGLPSDRFSAERTGGSVSTLTIQRTQQEDSAVYLCASSTTGTPETQYFGPGTRLLVL.

This clonotype was observed a handful of times. J is TRBJ1-6 and V is TRBV27; weak D call: TRBD1 (5 bases). CDR1 MNHEY and CDR2 SMNVEV come from the germline V gene (reference sequence). The CDR3 extends over 15 amino acids. Trimming stripped 6 bases from V and 14 bases from J, with 23 bases between. The CDR3 bases are TGTGCCAGCAGGGACACCGGGGCCGCTTGGCTCACCCTCCACTTT. Translation: CASRDTGAAWLTLHF.

The chain joins TRBV6-5 to TRBJ2-3; 9 bases match TRBD2. The CDR3 has 11 residues. V dropped 8 bases and J dropped 8; count of bases not matched to a gene: 2. Germline lookup yields CDR1 MNHEY and CDR2 SVGAGI. Written as DNA, the CDR3 is TGTGCCAGCCTAGCGGGGATTACGCAGTATTTT. It yields the protein CASLAGITQYF.

V gene TRBV10-3 combines with J gene TRBJ2-2, with 8 positions matching TRBD2. The V and J ends lost 3 bases and 7 bases, in that order; junction bases with no gene match: 4. Germline-derived CDR1 and CDR2 are ENHRY and SYGVKD. The CDR3 runs 14 residues. CDR3 protein: CAISERSGGGELFF. The CDR3 DNA reads as TGTGCCATCAGTGAAAGGAGCGGGGGCGGGGAGCTGTTTTTT.

There are a few counts of this clonotype. The V and J genes are TRBV11-2 and TRBJ2-2, with TRBD2 as a possible D gene (5 bases). Trimming pared 1 base from V and 6 bases from J, leaving 9 bases between. This CDR3 has 14 residues. Looked up from germline, CDR1 is SGHAT and CDR2 is FQNNGV. The CDR3 sequence: CASSLVREAGELFF. DNA for the CDR3: TGTGCCAGCAGCTTAGTCCGGGAAGCCGGGGAGCTGTTTTTT. Full variable domain (rest looked up from reference TRBV11-2 and TRBJ2-2): EAGVAQSPRYKIIEKRQSVAFWCNPISGHATLYWYQQILGQGPKLLIQFQNNGVVDDSQLPKDRFSAERLKGVDSTLKIQPAKLEDSAVYLCASSLVREAGELFFGEGSRLTVL.

V usage is TRBV28 and J usage is TRBJ2-2; 8 nucleotides match TRBD1. The CDR3 covers 16 residues. Trimming removed 1 base from V and 3 bases from J; junction bases left unmatched: 4. CDR1 is MDHEN and CDR2 is SYDVKM in the germline V gene. In DNA form, the CDR3 reads TGTGCCAGCAGTTTATTTCAGGGGGCGGACACCGGGGAGCTGTTTTTT. Its protein is CASSLFQGADTGELFF.

Regarding this clonotype: It may be a read error: a sequence one base away is much more abundant. J is TRBJ2-4 and V is TRBV7-8; 8 bases fit TRBD1. This CDR3 has 16 residues. CDR1 and CDR2 from the germline V gene are SGHVS and FQNEAQ. V was clipped by 4 bases and J by 0 bases; unmatched bases: 5. CDR3 DNA sequence: TGTGCCAGCAGCTCCCGGGACAGGCAAGCCAAAAACATTCAGTACTTC. Translated: CASSSRDRQAKNIQYF. The complete variable domain, with remaining parts taken from reference TRBV7-8 and TRBJ2-4, reads GAGVSQSPRYKVAKRGQDVALRCDPISGHVSLFWYQQALGQGPEFLTYFQNEAQLDKSGLPSDRFFAERPEGSVSTLKIQRTQQEDSAVYLCASSSRDRQAKNIQYFGAGTRLSVL.

The V and J genes are TRBV2 and TRBJ1-4; 11 positions agree with TRBD1. The junction had 6 bases not matched to a gene; V was cut back by 9 bases and J by 6 bases. Germline loops: CDR1 SNHLY, CDR2 FYNNEI. This CDR3 contains 14 residues. CDR3 DNA sequence: TGTGCCAGTAAGGCGGGACAGGGGGATGAAAAACTGTTTTTT. Residues: CASKAGQGDEKLFF.

This clonotype was counted between two and nine times. This chain uses TRBV6-5 with TRBJ2-5; a possible D gene is TRBD2 (6 bases). V dropped 5 bases and J dropped 7 bases, with 17 bases sitting between them. The CDR3 runs 14 residues. Germline V gene data show CDR1 as MNHEY and CDR2 as SVGAGI. The CDR3 sequence: CASSGADYAGTQYF. CDR3 coding DNA: TGTGCCAGCAGTGGCGCGGACTACGCCGGGACCCAGTACTTC.

This chain connects TRBV7-2 to TRBJ2-2, with a possible D match to TRBD2 (7 bases). CDR1 is SGHTA, CDR2 FQGNSA, per germline. The CDR3 totals 19 residues. Trimming cost V 1 base and J 4 bases, with 22 bases left between them. For the CDR3, the DNA is TGTGCCAGCAGCTTAGAAGGACACATAAGGGGGGGGATCACCGGGGAGCTGTTTTTT. It translates to CASSLEGHIRGGITGELFF.

A note on this clonotype: This sequence may be a read error, since a much larger clone differs from it by one base. The CDR3 ends on some other residue instead of the conserved phenylalanine or tryptophan, so this is likely a read error. V usage is TRBV7-2 and J usage is TRBJ2-7; TRBD2 agrees at 11 bases. Germline-derived CDR1 and CDR2 are SGHTA and FQGNSA. V gave up 5 bases and J gave up 2 bases; unmatched junction bases: 8. This CDR3 is built from 16 residues. CDR3 sequence (DNA): TGTGCCAGCAGCCGGAGTCTAGCGGGAGGACCCTACGAGCAGTACTTA. Translation gives CASSRSLAGGPYEQYL.

This clonotype was observed a few times. The rearrangement joins TRBV7-9 to TRBJ2-1, with TRBD2 matching 13 bases. The CDR3 runs to 18 residues. J was trimmed by 3 bases and V by 5 bases; bases with no gene match: 10. Germline CDR1 is SEHNR and CDR2 is FQNEAQ (reference sequence). In DNA form, the CDR3 reads TGTGCCAGCAGCCCGAGTACTAGCGGGAGGGCCCTCTACAATGAGCAGTTCTTC. This codes for CASSPSTSGRALYNEQFF.

The genes are TRBV28 and TRBJ1-1; D is uncertain. Germline V gene data show CDR1 as MDHEN and CDR2 as SYDVKM. V was clipped by 2 bases and J by 7 bases, with 17 bases between them. The CDR3 runs to 15 residues. The CDR3 sequence is CASSLRTSRNYEAFF. The CDR3 nucleotides are TGTGCCAGCAGTTTAAGGACCTCCCGAAACTATGAAGCTTTCTTT.

The genes are TRBV20-1 and TRBJ2-2; D is possibly TRBD1 (6 bases). Germline-derived CDR1 and CDR2 are DFQATT and SNEGSKA (reference sequence). Trimming stripped 1 base from V and 0 bases from J, with 12 bases between. This CDR3 region has 16 residues. CDR3 region: CSARGTGTPNTGELFF. The CDR3 DNA reads as TGCAGTGCTAGAGGTACCGGGACACCGAACACCGGGGAGCTGTTTTTT.

This rearrangement joins TRBV2 to TRBJ2-7; D might be TRBD1 or TRBD2, each matching 5 bases. Germline values: CDR1 SNHLY, CDR2 FYNNEI. This CDR3 contains 14 residues. V lost 4 bases and J 6 bases, leaving 16 bases between the germline ends. CDR3 nucleotides: TGTGCCAGCAGTGTTTTTGGGGGTTCCGGCGAGCAGTACTTC. As protein: CASSVFGGSGEQYF.

The chain is built from TRBV12-3 or TRBV12-4 and TRBJ1-1; unclear D gene. The CDR3 runs 14 residues. Trimming removed 5 bases at V and 4 bases at J, with 14 bases between. CDR3 nucleotide sequence: TGTGCCAGCAGTGCCATCAGTGTGGGCACTGAAGCTTTCTTT. Translated: CASSAISVGTEAFF.

This clonotype was detected ten times or more. The rearrangement joins TRBV7-8 to TRBJ1-6; D remains ambiguous. V shed 1 base and J shed 0 bases, with 7 bases lying between them. This CDR3 has 16 residues. Germline-derived CDR1 and CDR2 are SGHVS and FQNEAQ. The CDR3 loop reads CASSLERSSYNSPLHF. The CDR3 DNA is TGTGCCAGCAGCTTAGAGCGGAGCTCCTATAATTCACCCCTCCACTTT.

This clonotype was picked up a small number of times. V is TRBV18 and J is TRBJ2-5; 8 positions agree with TRBD2. The CDR3 is 15 amino acids. Trimming at V came to 3 bases and at J to 3 bases, leaving 6 bases not matched to a gene. The germline CDR1 and CDR2 sequences are KGHSH and LQKENI. This chain's CDR3 is CASSPTGLEEETQYF. CDR3 bases: TGTGCCAGCTCACCCACGGGACTAGAGGAAGAGACCCAGTACTTC.

The chain recombines TRBV12-3 or TRBV12-4 with TRBJ1-4; D not certain. V was trimmed by 3 bases and J by 11 bases, leaving 16 bases between them. The CDR3 is 14 residues long. CDR3 sequence reads: CASSLGGFLKKLFF. The CDR3 nucleotides read TGTGCCAGCAGTTTGGGTGGTTTTTTAAAGAAACTGTTTTTT.

Only a few counts were recorded for this clonotype. The J gene is TRBJ2-2, the V gene TRBV12-3 or TRBV12-4; TRBD2 matches 11 bases. The V and J ends lost 3 bases and 0 bases, in that order; junction bases with no gene match: 3. CDR3 size: 17 residues. As DNA, the CDR3 is TGTGCCAGCAGTTTCTTTAGCGGGGGGGCGAACACCGGGGAGCTGTTTTTT. As protein: CASSFFSGGANTGELFF.

The CDR3 loop is CSARDPPEHEAFF. Written as DNA, the CDR3 is TGCAGTGCTAGAGATCCGCCCGAGCATGAAGCTTTCTTT. The gene calls are TRBV20-1 and TRBJ1-1; D uncertain. The germline V gene encodes CDR1 DFQATT and CDR2 SNEGSKA (reference sequence). The CDR3 runs to 13 residues. V gave up 0 bases and J gave up 7 bases, with 12 bases separating them.